This T cell receptor (beta chain) was observed in a study of prognosis after radiotherapy for stage I lung cancer (dated by TCRdb to the early 2020s). Regarding the research as a whole: Between April 2018 and January 2019, over 15 patients with stage I NSCLC were enrolled in Nanjing, China. The study included some 15 patients with newly diagnosed primary stage I lung tumors and roughly 5 with oligometastatic NSCLC after surgical resection of the primary tumor. Every patient was deemed medically inoperable, roughly twelve because of comorbidities and 7 because they refused surgery. The cohort comprised 13 men and about six women with a median age of roughly 74 years, ranging from 53 to 84 years. Roughly eleven patients had adenocarcinoma and about 7 had squamous cell carcinoma as the tumor histology. SBRT was given in 3 to 5 fractions with a biologically effective dose of at least 100 Gy, using image-guided IMRT or VMAT. SBRT was not combined with any concurrent therapy in any patient. Distant metastases were developed by four of the 19 patients after SBRT, at a median of about 7 months, whereas no significant progression was observed in the other 15 patients. This study profiled peripheral blood TCR beta repertoires from stage I NSCLC patients before and after stereotactic body radiotherapy and linked the repertoires to distant failure. A total of 40 or so blood samples from approximately 19 patients were sequenced, with one sample obtained before and one obtained after SBRT for each patient. Paper-wide results and their limitations: Post-SBRT Shannon entropy and its change from baseline were lower in patients who developed distant metastases; baseline Shannon entropy was not associated with metastases. Whether the expanded TCR clones were tumor-specific was not determined. Differences in TRBV and TRBJ usage frequencies by metastasis status were reportedly observed in two V genes at baseline and in roughly ten V and two J genes after SBRT. The small cohort and short follow-up limited the study, so independent validation of the findings is needed. A decrease in unique TCR clone counts was observed after SBRT (median 10,088 before versus several thousand after; Wilcoxon paired P=0.011). None of the reported P values were adjusted for multiple comparisons.

Two rounds of multiplex PCR on genomic DNA were used to amplify the TCR beta CDR3 region. In the first round of PCR, primers specific to each TRBV and TRBJ gene were used, and the primer sequences are filed in Chinese patent CN105087789A. Universal primers were used in the second PCR round. The Roche High Pure PCR Template Preparation Kit was used to extract genomic DNA from frozen PBMCs. Libraries were sequenced paired-end with 151 bp reads on an Illumina HiSeq 3000. The authors' analysis ran thus. CutAdapt was used to discard raw reads that did not contain the multiplex PCR primer sequences. Using PEAR, the high-quality paired reads were merged into contigs. By aligning each contig to reference sequences, MiXCR assigned the TRB V, D and J gene segments to that contig. CDR3 sequences were clustered by base quality and sequence similarity to remove sequencing errors. Diversity was calculated as Shannon entropy divided by the natural log of the number of productive TCR sequences. To get clonality, Shannon entropy was divided by the natural log of the number of unique clonotypes, and that result was subtracted from one. Progression-free survival cut-offs for repertoire metrics were chosen using the Youden index of ROC curves, with analyses run in R 3.5.3. TCRdb took the public reads, trimmed them with fastp at Q25, ran MiXCR for clone calling and kept in-frame beta chains. Identical CDR3 proteins give one entry, which carries the most common genes and DNA. The V and J calls shown here were made by TCRdb, not taken from the authors' results. This sample holds about 27,000 distinct CDR3 sequences; 30% were observed only once. The top ten hold 35% of the sample.

The germline V gene encodes CDR1 MNHEY and CDR2 SVGAGI. The CDR3 spans 14 residues, counting both ends. A history of other malignancies or of prior chemotherapy or radiotherapy was absent in all patients, and node-negative disease was shown on CT and PET/CT in all patients. At each of the two time points, 6 to 7.5 milliliters of peripheral venous blood were collected into EDTA tubes. PBMCs were isolated by Ficoll-Paque Plus density-gradient centrifugation. Samples were stored at -80°C immediately after collection until analysis. This clonotype was observed many times. Its antigen is unknown. Without the conserved terminal phenylalanine or tryptophan, this CDR3 likely stems from a read error. The limits of the CDR3 on the DNA are not certain, so only TCRdb's listed CDR3 is given.

The sequence links TRBV6-5 to TRBJ1-2; the D call of TRBD1 is as the table states it, not checked on the DNA. The sample was PBMCs, taken before or after stereotactic body radiation therapy (not recorded which). This TCR was recovered from a donor at least 50 years old with non-small cell lung cancer. The CDR3 protein is CASSYLSDSEHAVV.